This passage covers 26 T cell receptor beta chains from one sample sequenced in a study of vaccination and CD4 T cells after COVID-19. Stated treatment: roughly 10-day PBMC culture with coronavirus spike peptide pools or control peptides (ViraFEST assay). Their antigen targets remain unknown. Sequencing of the DNA from cultured CD4+ T cells was carried out with the Oncomine TCR Beta short-read assay. TCRdb ran MiXCR on the PCR reads and lists one entry per CDR3 protein. The sample holds approximately 24,000 distinct CDR3 sequences, approximately 64% seen once. The sample consisted of CD4+ T cells from blood, cultured in vitro, taken after SARS-CoV-2 vaccination. The receptors derive from a human donor who received a COVID-19 vaccine.

V gene TRBV20-1 combines with J gene TRBJ1-5; TRBD1 matches at 10 bases. Unmatched junction bases numbered 6, after V lost 5 bases and J lost 5 bases. There are 14 residues in the CDR3. CDR1 DFQATT and CDR2 SNEGSKA come from the germline V gene (reference sequence). CDR3 nucleotide sequence: TGCAGTGCTTCCCCCGGACAGGGGGATCAGCCCCAGCATTTT. Translation gives CSASPGQGDQPQHF.

This clonotype has only a few counts. V gene TRBV11-2 combines with J gene TRBJ1-2; 11 nucleotides agree with TRBD1. In germline, CDR1 is SGHAT, CDR2 FQNNGV. This CDR3 has 13 residues. V lost 7 bases and J lost 6; bases outside the gene matches: 4. CDR3 loop: CASTGTGGDGYTF. Here the CDR3 DNA reads TGTGCCAGCACCGGGACAGGGGGTGATGGCTACACCTTC.

The gene calls are TRBV7-6 and TRBJ1-2; D gene uncertain. V was pared by 5 bases and J by 8 bases, with 15 bases between. Per germline, CDR1 SGHVS and CDR2 FNYEAQ. CDR3 length: 13 amino acids. This chain's CDR3 is CASSATEGVGYTF. CDR3 nucleotides: TGTGCCAGCAGCGCGACGGAAGGCGTGGGCTACACCTTC.

This clonotype was observed a few times. The rearrangement uses TRBV20-1 and TRBJ1-4; D remains ambiguous. V lost 0 bases and J lost 8, with 25 bases in between. This CDR3 has 18 residues. Per the germline V gene, CDR1 is DFQATT and CDR2 is SNEGSKA (reference sequence). This chain's CDR3 is CSARDRARYVPTGEKLFF. The CDR3 DNA reads as TGCAGTGCTAGAGATCGAGCCAGATACGTCCCCACGGGCGAAAAACTGTTTTTT.

The chain is built from TRBV12-3 or TRBV12-4 and TRBJ1-5; D gene uncertain. Trimming shortened V by 5 bases and J by 0 bases, and 14 bases separated the two germline ends. This CDR3 contains 16 residues. CDR3 amino acids: CASSLGPSDSNQPQHF. The CDR3 DNA reads TGTGCCAGCAGTCTCGGACCCTCGGATAGCAATCAGCCCCAGCATTTT.

This clonotype was counted between two and nine times. This chain joins TRBV15 and TRBJ1-5; 7 positions match TRBD1. CDR1 and CDR2 (germline): LNHNV, YYDKDF (reference sequence). The CDR3 loop spans 14 amino acids. V shed 0 bases and J 6 bases; nucleotides not matched to a gene: 2. This CDR3 reads CATSRDWTGQPQHF. The CDR3 bases are TGTGCCACCAGCAGAGATTGGACAGGTCAGCCCCAGCATTTT. The variable domain in full, with the rest retrieved from reference TRBV15 and TRBJ1-5, is DAMVIQNPRYQVTQFGKPVTLSCSQTLNHNVMYWYQQKSSQAPKLLFHYYDKDFNNEADTPDNFQSRRPNTSFCFLDIRSPGLGDTAMYLCATSRDWTGQPQHFGDGTRLSIL.

The V gene is TRBV20-1, the J gene TRBJ2-5; 10 nucleotides agree with TRBD2. This CDR3 has 14 amino acids. V trimming: 3 bases; J trimming: 1 base; junction bases outside the gene matches: 2. Germline V gene sequence: CDR1 DFQATT, CDR2 SNEGSKA (reference sequence). The chain's CDR3 is CSASLAGVQETQYF. The CDR3 coding sequence is TGCAGTGCTAGTCTAGCGGGGGTCCAAGAGACCCAGTACTTC.

This sequence joins TRBV5-5 and TRBJ1-6, with unresolved D. The CDR3 covers 13 residues. Per germline, CDR1 SGHKS and CDR2 YYEKEE (reference sequence). V lost 0 bases, J lost 10 bases, and 8 bases lay in between. The CDR3 sequence is CASSLVGESPLHF. DNA of the CDR3: TGTGCCAGCAGCTTGGTCGGGGAGTCACCCCTCCACTTT.

This chain connects TRBV19 to TRBJ2-5, with D perhaps TRBD1 or TRBD2 (6 bases each). Trimming removed 4 bases at V and 5 bases at J, with 14 bases between. The germline CDR1 and CDR2 sequences are LNHDA and SQIVND (reference sequence). The CDR3 consists of 14 residues. CDR3 loop: CASSSAGGAETQYF. Here the CDR3 DNA reads TGTGCCAGTAGTAGTGCCGGGGGCGCGGAGACCCAGTACTTC.

In this sample, this clonotype turned up a few times. This chain connects TRBV6-5 to TRBJ2-7, with 7 bases matching TRBD1. The germline CDR1 and CDR2 sequences are MNHEY and SVGAGI. V was clipped by 1 base and J by 12 bases; unmatched bases: 18. This CDR3 is built from 16 residues. The CDR3 coding sequence is TGTGCCAGCAGTTACTACAGGGGCGTGATAGCTGGCCCTCCGTACTTC. It specifies CASSYYRGVIAGPPYF.

The chain carries TRBV19 and TRBJ2-7; 9 bases are a match to TRBD2. This CDR3 comprises 14 residues. Germline values: CDR1 LNHDA, CDR2 SQIVND (reference sequence). The trim removed 4 bases at V and 5 bases at J, leaving 6 bases unmatched. The CDR3 loop is CASSRSGGSHEQYF. The CDR3 coding sequence is TGTGCCAGTAGTAGAAGCGGGGGGAGCCACGAGCAGTACTTC. Full variable domain (remainder filled in from reference TRBV19 and TRBJ2-7): DGGITQSPKYLFRKEGQNVTLSCEQNLNHDAMYWYRQDPGQGLRLIYYSQIVNDFQKGDIAEGYSVSREKKESFPLTVTSAQKNPTAFYLCASSRSGGSHEQYFGPGTRLTVT.

This clonotype was detected only a few times. The CDR3 nucleotides are TGTGCCAGCAGTAACAGGGGGTCTGGAAACACCATATATTTT. As protein: CASSNRGSGNTIYF. V and J are TRBV6-1 and TRBJ1-3; 8 bases agree with TRBD1. The CDR3 length is 14 residues. Germline V gene data show CDR1 as MNHNS and CDR2 as SASEGT. V dropped 5 bases and J dropped 1; count of bases not matched to a gene: 1.

This chain links TRBV7-7 with TRBJ2-7, with unresolved D. Trimming left V 2 bases short and J 7 bases short, with 12 bases between. The germline V gene encodes CDR1 SSHAT and CDR2 FNYEAQ (reference sequence). This CDR3 contains 13 residues. The CDR3 nucleotides are TGTGCCAGCAGCTTAAAAATGAACGGGGAGCAGTACTTC. This gives the protein CASSLKMNGEQYF.

This clonotype has a handful of counts. The rearrangement uses TRBV2 and TRBJ2-3; D is uncertain. CDR1 and CDR2 from the germline V gene are SNHLY and FYNNEI. Trimming removed 6 bases from V and 11 bases from J, with 12 bases in between. There are 11 residues in the CDR3. The CDR3 is CASSSLRVQYF. The CDR3 DNA is TGTGCCAGCAGCTCGCTCCGGGTGCAGTATTTT.

This sequence joins TRBV20-1 and TRBJ1-5; perhaps TRBD1 as D (6 bases). CDR1 is DFQATT, CDR2 SNEGSKA, per germline (reference sequence). V was clipped by 1 base and J by 7 bases, with 20 bases between them. The length of the CDR3 is 16 residues. The CDR3 loop reads CSARARQQGYNQPQHF. In DNA form, the CDR3 reads TGCAGTGCTAGAGCGCGGCAACAGGGTTACAACCAGCCCCAGCATTTT.

The chain joins TRBV3-1 to TRBJ1-6; a weak D match, TRBD1 (5 bases). Germline V gives CDR1 LGHDT, CDR2 YNNKEL (reference sequence). V was pared by 4 bases and J by 10 bases, with 14 bases between. This CDR3 contains 14 residues. The CDR3 DNA follows: TGTGCCAGCAGCCTAGGGGCACGGTGGTCACCCCTCCACTTT. Its protein product is CASSLGARWSPLHF. Supplemented by reference TRBV3-1 and TRBJ1-6, the full variable domain reads DTAVSQTPKYLVTQMGNDKSIKCEQNLGHDTMYWYKQDSKKFLKIMFSYNNKELIINETVPNRFSPKSPDKAHLNLHINSLELGDSAVYFCASSLGARWSPLHFGNGTRLTVT.

The chain joins TRBV27 to TRBJ2-7; no clear D. The germline V and J ends were trimmed by 3 bases and 9 bases, with 15 bases remaining between them. The CDR3 loop spans 13 amino acids. Germline CDR1 and CDR2: MNHEY and SMNVEV (reference sequence). CDR3 amino acids: CASSFVGRGAQYF. As DNA, the CDR3 is TGTGCCAGCAGTTTTGTAGGCCGTGGCGCGCAGTACTTC.

The V call is TRBV2, the J call TRBJ2-7; no firm D call. Trimming shortened V by 7 bases and J by 3 bases, and 4 bases separated the two germline ends. This CDR3 comprises 10 residues. The V gene's germline CDR1 is SNHLY and CDR2 FYNNEI. The CDR3 nucleotides are TGTGCCAGCAAGGACTACGAGCAGTACTTC. Its translation is CASKDYEQYF.

For this clonotype: A junction end diverges from the germline sequence, so it may reflect a read error. The chain couples TRBV10-3 to TRBJ2-5; TRBD2 agrees at 15 bases. The germline V gene encodes CDR1 ENHRY and CDR2 SYGVKD. CDR3 length: 20 amino acids. The CDR3 spells CASSVLIPGTSGGFQETQYF. The CDR3, as DNA: TGTGCCAGCAGTGTTCTTATACCCGGGACTAGCGGGGGGTTCCAAGAGACCCAGTACTTC.

The rearrangement links TRBV27 to TRBJ1-3; D uncertain. The length of the CDR3 is 18 residues. Germline V CDR1 and CDR2: MNHEY, SMNVEV (reference sequence). V was trimmed by 8 bases and J by 0 bases, leaving 23 bases between them. CDR3 sequence (DNA): TGTGCCAGCCGGATTTTCCGGGATCAAGGGAGCTCTGGAAACACCATATATTTT. This translates into CASRIFRDQGSSGNTIYF.

The V call is TRBV7-9, the J call TRBJ1-2; D uncertain. Germline CDR1 is SEHNR and CDR2 is FQNEAQ (reference sequence). The CDR3 runs 18 residues. Trimming stripped 0 bases from V and 1 base from J, with 18 bases between. CDR3 sequence: CASSLAMGSSLHNYGYTF. The DNA for the CDR3 is TGTGCCAGCAGCTTAGCGATGGGGAGCTCCCTTCATAACTATGGCTACACCTTC.

This clonotype showed up just once. This sequence joins TRBV7-9 and TRBJ1-1; D is undetermined. This CDR3 is 15 amino acids long. Deletions cut 5 bases from V and 6 bases from J, with 19 bases between. Germline lookup yields CDR1 SEHNR and CDR2 FQNEAQ (reference sequence). DNA of the CDR3: TGTGCCAGCAGCCCTACGGACCCACGGATGGCTGAAGCTTTCTTT. Protein: CASSPTDPRMAEAFF.

The chain is built from TRBV20-1 and TRBJ1-2, with D possibly TRBD1 on 5 matching bases. Germline assignment: CDR1 DFQATT and CDR2 SNEGSKA (reference sequence). Trimming left V 6 bases short and J 7 bases short, with 21 bases between. There are 14 residues in the CDR3. The CDR3 nucleotides read TGCAGTGCCCCCCCGGGGGAGGGGCGGTCTGGCTACACCTTC. Residues: CSAPPGEGRSGYTF.

The V gene is TRBV24-1, the J gene TRBJ2-5; TRBD1 is a possible D gene (6 bases). In germline, CDR1 is KGHDR, CDR2 SFDVKD. This CDR3 contains 16 residues. Trimming took off 3 bases at V and 5 bases at J, with 18 bases between the two ends. The CDR3 sequence is CATSDADRPSGETQYF. CDR3 bases: TGTGCCACCAGTGATGCCGACAGGCCCTCGGGGGAGACCCAGTACTTC.

The chain uses TRBV6-1 and TRBJ2-1; 9 bases fit TRBD1. The CDR3 contains 16 residues. Germline assignment: CDR1 MNHNS and CDR2 SASEGT. V dropped 6 bases and J dropped 2; count of bases not matched to a gene: 8. DNA for the CDR3: TGTGCCAGCAGACCCACGGGACAGGGTACCTACAATGAGCAGTTCTTC. Translating gives CASRPTGQGTYNEQFF.

The V call is TRBV11-3, the J call TRBJ2-5, with TRBD1 matching 9 bases. Germline V gene data show CDR1 as SGHNT and CDR2 as YENEEA. J lost 5 bases, V lost 5 bases, and 9 bases had no gene match. CDR3 length equals 15 residues. The CDR3 DNA follows: TGTGCCAGCAGCCCCACAGGGGGCATCACGGAGACCCAGTACTTC. This gives the protein CASSPTGGITETQYF. Drawing the rest from reference TRBV11-3 and TRBJ2-5, the complete variable domain is EAGVVQSPRYKIIEKKQPVAFWCNPISGHNTLYWYLQNLGQGPELLIRYENEEAVDDSQLPKDRFSAERLKGVDSTLKIQPAELGDSAVYLCASSPTGGITETQYFGPGTRLLVL.